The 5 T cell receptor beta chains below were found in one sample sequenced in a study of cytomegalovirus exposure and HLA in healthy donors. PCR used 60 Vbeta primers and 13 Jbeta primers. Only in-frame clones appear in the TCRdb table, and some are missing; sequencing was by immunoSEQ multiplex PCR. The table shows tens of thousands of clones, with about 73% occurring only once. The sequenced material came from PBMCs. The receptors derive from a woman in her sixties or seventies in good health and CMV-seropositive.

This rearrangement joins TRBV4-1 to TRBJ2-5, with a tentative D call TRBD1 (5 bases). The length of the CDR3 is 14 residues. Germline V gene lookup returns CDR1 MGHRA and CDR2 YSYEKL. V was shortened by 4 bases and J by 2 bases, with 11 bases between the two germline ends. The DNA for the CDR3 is TGCGCCAGCAGCCCCTCTAGGGGACAAGAGACCCAGTACTTC. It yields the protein CASSPSRGQETQYF.

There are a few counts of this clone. CDR3 region: CASSLGGGDQPQHF. In DNA, the CDR3 is TGCGCCAGCAGCTTGGGAGGGGGAGATCAGCCCCAGCATTTT. The chain combines TRBV5-1 with TRBJ1-5, with D possibly being TRBD1 (6 bases). This CDR3 has 14 residues. The V end was cut by 0 bases, the J end by 5 bases, with 9 bases between. The V gene's germline CDR1 is SGHRS and CDR2 YFSETQ.

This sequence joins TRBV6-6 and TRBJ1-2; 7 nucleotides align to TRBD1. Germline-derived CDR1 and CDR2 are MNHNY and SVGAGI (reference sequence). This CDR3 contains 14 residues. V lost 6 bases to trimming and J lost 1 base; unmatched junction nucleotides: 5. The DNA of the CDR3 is TGTGCCAGCAGCTTCGGACAGGTTAACTATGGCTACACCTTC. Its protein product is CASSFGQVNYGYTF.

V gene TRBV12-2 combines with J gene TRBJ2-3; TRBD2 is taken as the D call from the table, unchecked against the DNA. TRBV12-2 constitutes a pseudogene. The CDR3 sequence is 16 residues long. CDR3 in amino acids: CASHFLGGAGTDTQYF. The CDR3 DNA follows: TGTGCAAGTCACTTCCTAGGGGGGGCGGGCACAGATACGCAGTATTTT.

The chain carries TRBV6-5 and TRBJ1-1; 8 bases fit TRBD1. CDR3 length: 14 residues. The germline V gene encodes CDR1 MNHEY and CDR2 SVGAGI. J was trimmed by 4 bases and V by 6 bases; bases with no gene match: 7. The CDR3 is CASSRQGIGTEAFF. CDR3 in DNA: TGTGCCAGCAGCAGACAGGGGATAGGCACTGAAGCTTTCTTT.